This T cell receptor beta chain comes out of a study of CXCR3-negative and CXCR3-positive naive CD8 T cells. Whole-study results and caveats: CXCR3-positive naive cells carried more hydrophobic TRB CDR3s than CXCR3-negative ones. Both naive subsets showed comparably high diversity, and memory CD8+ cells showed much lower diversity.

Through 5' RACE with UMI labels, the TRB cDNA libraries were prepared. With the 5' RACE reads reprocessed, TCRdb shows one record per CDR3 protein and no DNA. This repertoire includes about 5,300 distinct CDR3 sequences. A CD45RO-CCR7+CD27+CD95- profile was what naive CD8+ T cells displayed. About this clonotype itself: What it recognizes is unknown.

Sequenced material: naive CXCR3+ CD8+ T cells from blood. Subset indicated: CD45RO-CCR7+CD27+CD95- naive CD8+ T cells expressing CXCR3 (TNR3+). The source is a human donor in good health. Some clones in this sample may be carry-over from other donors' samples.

This CDR3 reads CASSTGTAVLSEYF. The chain links TRBV5-1 to TRBJ2-5; the D call of TRBD2 rests on TCRdb alone, since no DNA is present to check it. The germline CDR1 and CDR2 sequences are SGHRS and YFSETQ. This CDR3 is 14 amino acids long.